This T cell receptor (beta chain) originates from a study of T-cell memory formation after mild COVID-19. TCRdb itself ran the 5' RACE reads through MiXCR, one entry per CDR3 protein. The sample has a few hundred thousand distinct CDR3 sequences, around a sixth seen once. CDR3 length equals 14 residues. Germline CDR1 SGHTA, CDR2 FQGNSA. V lost 3 bases to trimming and J lost 8 bases; unmatched junction nucleotides: 6. In this sample, this clonotype turned up a few times. The sequenced sample was PBMCs or a T cell subset sorted from them (not recorded which). The chain links TRBV7-2 to TRBJ2-2; 7 positions agree with TRBD1. The sequence was collected from a man younger than 35 who had mild COVID-19 (a few samples of this study predate the infection). Cell type and time point are not known. This chain's CDR3 is CASSFDRVVGELFF. The CDR3 DNA follows: TGTGCCAGCAGCTTCGACAGGGTCGTGGGGGAGCTGTTTTTT.